The clone carrying this T cell receptor beta chain was seen only once. Its antigen is as yet unknown. Authors of the study amplified TCR beta CDR3 regions from RNA transcripts. TCR CDR3 underwent first-round RT-PCR with the HTBI primer set. MiXCR was run by TCRdb on the multiplex PCR reads, yielding one entry per CDR3 protein. Here the sample spans 400,000 or so distinct CDR3 sequences, 13% to 15% being singletons. The data derive from a study of T cells in Graves' hyperthyroidism and ophthalmopathy. Study results and caveats: In the blood, most expanded thyroid clonotypes above 0.001 appeared as well. A model of 13 V-J features distinguished ophthalmopathy from stable hyperthyroidism.

Criteria for exclusion of patients were uncontrolled infection, other autoimmune disease, pregnancy or lactation. The CDR3 runs 14 residues. Trimming cost V 5 bases and J 0 bases, with 10 bases left between them. CDR1 is SGHTA and CDR2 is FQGNSA in the germline V gene. The sample comprised blood. J is TRBJ2-5 and V is TRBV7-2; D unresolved. The clonotype originates from a woman aged 60-75 years with Graves' ophthalmopathy. The CDR3 is CASSALRYQETQYF. Written as DNA, the CDR3 is TGTGCCAGCAGCGCCTTGAGGTACCAAGAGACCCAGTACTTC.